In this sample, the clone carrying this T cell receptor (beta chain) turned up a few times. Only in-frame clones appear in the TCRdb table, and some are missing; sequencing was by immunoSEQ multiplex PCR. Counted here are roughly 50,000 clones, 82% occurring once; the ten biggest clones make up about 0.5%. Germline V gene sequence: CDR1 MNHEY, CDR2 SVGAGI. The CDR3 length is 15 residues. V was pared by 7 bases and J by 8 bases, with 23 bases between. The data were taken from a study of memory CD4+ T cells and cytomegalovirus serostatus. Single viable CD3+CD4+CD8-CD45RO+ cells were sorted as the memory CD4+ T cells.

The sequenced sample consisted of memory CD4+ T cells from blood. The V and J genes are TRBV6-5 and TRBJ1-2; D is unresolved. The sequence came from an adult in good health and CMV-seronegative. Some clones in this sample may be carry-over from other donors' samples. The CDR3 DNA sequence: TGTGCCAGCACTCGCGCCTTGAACCCCGGAGGAGGCTACACCTTC. Translating gives CASTRALNPGGGYTF.